These 26 T cell receptor beta chains were sequenced from one sample in a study of OX40 agonist ivuxolimab in advanced cancers. The protocol was immunoSEQ multiplex PCR, while the TCRdb copy is restricted to in-frame clones and leaves out a portion. Of tens of thousands of clones in the sample, about 80% were seen once. The specimen was CD4+ or CD8+ T cells sorted from blood, collected in a trial of the OX40 agonist ivuxolimab. The receptors here all came from an adult with an advanced solid tumor such as melanoma, head and neck, liver or kidney cancer.

This clone turned up a few times. The chain joins TRBV7-2 to TRBJ1-1; D not resolved. The CDR3 totals 14 residues. V gave up 4 bases and J gave up 1 base, with 10 bases separating them. Germline assignment: CDR1 SGHTA and CDR2 FQGNSA. CDR3 coding DNA: TGTGCCAGCAGCTACGCAGACACGAACACTGAAGCTTTCTTT. Its translation is CASSYADTNTEAFF.

This clone has a handful of counts. The chain couples TRBV2 to TRBJ2-1, with D possibly being TRBD2 (6 bases). The CDR3 has 11 amino acids. CDR1 is SNHLY, CDR2 FYNNEI, per germline. Trimming took 5 bases from V and 9 from J, leaving 8 bases between them. CDR3 nucleotides: TGTGCCAGCAGTTTAGCGGTTGAGCAGTTCTTC. Translating it yields CASSLAVEQFF.

V and J are TRBV19 and TRBJ2-7; D is unclear. There are 14 residues in the CDR3. The germline V gene encodes CDR1 LNHDA and CDR2 SQIVND (reference sequence). V lost 0 bases to trimming and J lost 2 bases, with 8 bases between them. As DNA, the CDR3 is TGTGCCAGTAGTATAGAGGGCAGTACCTACGAGCAGTACTTC. Translated: CASSIEGSTYEQYF.

The genes are TRBV5-5 and TRBJ2-1; D gene uncertain. This CDR3 has 15 residues. Trimming shortened V by 4 bases and J by 5 bases, and 16 bases separated the two germline ends. The germline V gene encodes CDR1 SGHKS and CDR2 YYEKEE (reference sequence). The CDR3 region is CASSQDVDGHNEQFF. Written as DNA, the CDR3 is TGTGCCAGCAGCCAAGATGTGGATGGTCACAATGAGCAGTTCTTC. The full variable domain, its missing parts supplied by reference TRBV5-5 and TRBJ2-1, is DAGVTQSPTHLIKTRGQQVTLRCSPISGHKSVSWYQQVLGQGPQFIFQYYEKEERGRGNFPDRFSARQFPNYSSELNVNALLLGDSALYLCASSQDVDGHNEQFFGPGTRLTVL.

The chain recombines TRBV19 with TRBJ1-1, with 11 positions matching TRBD1. The V gene end was trimmed by 4 bases and the J gene end by 5 bases; junction bases not matched to a gene: 9. Germline V gene data show CDR1 as LNHDA and CDR2 as SQIVND (reference sequence). This CDR3 region has 16 residues. The DNA of the CDR3 is TGTGCCAGTAGTACGCCGGGACAGGGGGTGAGGACTGAAGCTTTCTTT. Translated, it gives CASSTPGQGVRTEAFF.

The V call is TRBV6-6, the J call TRBJ1-2; 7 bases are a match to TRBD1. The CDR3 covers 15 residues. J was trimmed by 0 bases and V by 4 bases; bases with no gene match: 5. Germline V gives CDR1 MNHNY, CDR2 SVGAGI (reference sequence). This CDR3 reads CASSLTGAPNYGYTF. CDR3 coding DNA: TGTGCCAGCAGTTTAACAGGGGCCCCTAACTATGGCTACACCTTC.

The CDR3 loop reads CASSGVGGPNTGELFF. CDR3 nucleotide sequence: TGTGCCAGCAGCGGGGTGGGGGGTCCCAACACCGGGGAGCTGTTTTTT. The rearrangement uses TRBV11-3 and TRBJ2-2; tentatively, D is TRBD2 (6 bases). This CDR3 comprises 16 residues. V gave up 5 bases and J gave up 2 bases, with 15 bases separating them. Per the germline V gene, CDR1 is SGHNT and CDR2 is YENEEA.

This sequence joins TRBV4-1 and TRBJ1-2; TRBD1 matches at 10 bases. The CDR3 loop spans 17 amino acids. V shed 0 bases and J 0 bases; nucleotides not matched to a gene: 4. Germline loops: CDR1 MGHRA, CDR2 YSYEKL. CDR3 sequence reads: CASSQETGGPANYGYTF. In DNA, the CDR3 is TGCGCCAGCAGCCAAGAGACAGGGGGCCCAGCTAACTATGGCTACACCTTC.

The gene calls are TRBV6-1 and TRBJ2-7, with D possibly TRBD2 on 5 matching bases. There are 13 residues in the CDR3. In germline, CDR1 is MNHNS, CDR2 SASEGT. Trimming left V 6 bases short and J 6 bases short, with 15 bases between. In DNA, the CDR3 is TGTGCCAGCAGGGAGGTTATCGGAAGCGAGCAGTACTTC. It specifies CASREVIGSEQYF.

The chain links TRBV6-6 to TRBJ2-7; 8 bases align to TRBD2. CDR1 and CDR2 from the germline V gene are MNHNY and SVGAGI (reference sequence). J was trimmed by 6 bases and V by 6 bases; bases with no gene match: 16. The CDR3 runs 16 residues. The chain's CDR3 is CASRPPPRAGAIEQYF. CDR3 coding DNA: TGTGCCAGCAGACCCCCGCCCCGAGCGGGGGCAATCGAGCAGTACTTC.

This clone was observed a handful of times. The rearrangement joins TRBV5-1 to TRBJ1-2, with D perhaps matching TRBD1 (5 bases). Deletions cut 4 bases from V and 4 bases from J, with 14 bases between. The CDR3 consists of 14 residues. Germline CDR1 SGHRS, CDR2 YFSETQ. The CDR3 is CASSHGTDGYGYTF. CDR3 coding DNA: TGCGCCAGCAGCCACGGGACGGACGGCTATGGCTACACCTTC.

This clone was seen a handful of times. The junction does not match germline at one end; this may be a read error. The chain carries TRBV28 and TRBJ2-7; D might be TRBD1 (6 bases). The CDR3 totals 12 residues. Germline V gives CDR1 MDHEN, CDR2 SYDVKM. DNA of the CDR3: TGTGCCAGCAGTTTTAACTCGGCAGGGGACGTCTTC. Protein product: CASSFNSAGDVF.

The chain combines TRBV30 with TRBJ1-4, with 9 bases that match TRBD1. V dropped 8 bases and J dropped 6; count of bases not matched to a gene: 13. The V gene's germline CDR1 is GTSNPN and CDR2 SVGIG (reference sequence). The CDR3 has 15 amino acids. Written as DNA, the CDR3 is TGTGCCATTGTAACTATGGACAGGGGTTATGAAAAACTGTTTTTT. Translation: CAIVTMDRGYEKLFF.

This sequence joins TRBV11-2 and TRBJ2-5, with 7 bases lining up with TRBD2. From germline, CDR1 is SGHAT and CDR2 FQNNGV. Trimming removed 5 bases from V and 5 bases from J; junction bases left unmatched: 8. The CDR3 runs to 14 residues. The CDR3 protein is CASSESRGWETQYF. In DNA form, the CDR3 reads TGTGCCAGCAGCGAGTCGCGGGGGTGGGAGACCCAGTACTTC.

The chain is built from TRBV29-1 and TRBJ1-2; possible D gene TRBD1, 5 bases. Trimming took 4 bases from V and 2 from J, leaving 11 bases between them. The CDR3 has 13 amino acids. Germline CDR1 SQVTM, CDR2 ANQGSEA. The CDR3 here is CSVVAGRNYGYTF. CDR3 coding DNA: TGCAGCGTTGTCGCAGGGAGGAACTATGGCTACACCTTC.

The table lists this clone with a count of one. The chain is built from TRBV7-8 and TRBJ2-2, with D unresolved. V was cut by 2 bases and J by 4 bases, with 8 bases left in between. CDR1 is SGHVS and CDR2 is FQNEAQ in the germline V gene. The CDR3 is 14 residues long. The CDR3 loop is CASSLSTRTGELFF. The CDR3 nucleotides read TGTGCCAGCAGCTTATCCACTCGCACCGGGGAGCTGTTTTTT.

The chain couples TRBV15 to TRBJ1-5; D unclear. The germline gives CDR1 LNHNV, CDR2 YYDKDF (reference sequence). Trimming shortened V by 8 bases and J by 5 bases, and 10 bases separated the two germline ends. The CDR3 runs 12 residues. The CDR3 loop is CATGPGYQPQHF. CDR3 coding DNA: TGTGCCACCGGCCCAGGCTATCAGCCCCAGCATTTT.

The rearrangement links TRBV7-9 to TRBJ1-4; D possibly corresponds to TRBD1 (6 bases). The CDR3 contains 15 residues. Deletions cut 6 bases from V and 8 bases from J, with 19 bases between. Germline assignment: CDR1 SEHNR and CDR2 FQNEAQ (reference sequence). The CDR3 sequence is CASSKAEGVREKLFF. The CDR3 DNA reads as TGTGCCAGCAGTAAAGCGGAGGGGGTACGAGAAAAACTGTTTTTT.

The chain combines TRBV15 with TRBJ2-7; 7 nucleotides line up with TRBD2. Germline V gene lookup returns CDR1 LNHNV and CDR2 YYDKDF (reference sequence). There are 14 residues in the CDR3. With 0 bases clipped from V and 5 bases from J, the junction kept 4 bases outside the gene matches. Here the CDR3 reads CATSRDRGVHEQYF. As DNA, the CDR3 is TGTGCCACCAGCAGAGATCGGGGGGTCCACGAGCAGTACTTC.

The genes are TRBV6-6 and TRBJ1-1; 11 bases are shared with TRBD1. The V gene end was trimmed by 4 bases and the J gene end by 10 bases; junction bases not matched to a gene: 11. Germline CDR1 and CDR2: MNHNY and SVGAGI (reference sequence). The CDR3 sequence is 15 residues long. This CDR3 reads CASSFVDRGLLVAFF. In DNA, the CDR3 is TGTGCCAGCAGTTTTGTGGACAGGGGGCTATTGGTAGCTTTCTTT.

This clone was counted a few times. CDR3 in DNA: TGTGCCAGCCGGAACAGGGGGTCGGGGACCCAGTACTTC. This codes for CASRNRGSGTQYF. This rearrangement joins TRBV19 to TRBJ2-5, with 8 bases fitting TRBD1. The CDR3 has 13 amino acids. V was clipped by 9 bases and J by 7 bases; unmatched bases: 10. CDR1 and CDR2 (germline): LNHDA, SQIVND (reference sequence).

The chain carries TRBV18 and TRBJ1-5; D is unresolved. CDR3 length equals 13 residues. Germline loops: CDR1 KGHSH, CDR2 LQKENI. Trimming removed 6 bases from V and 1 base from J, with 7 bases in between. This CDR3 is CASSGGSNQPQHF. The CDR3 DNA is TGTGCCAGCTCCGGCGGGAGCAATCAGCCCCAGCATTTT.

The genes are TRBV6-1 and TRBJ1-4, with 9 bases that match TRBD1. The CDR3 covers 14 residues. CDR1 is MNHNS, CDR2 SASEGT, per germline. Trimming removed 6 bases from V and 5 bases from J; junction bases left unmatched: 4. CDR3 loop: CASRPGTGNEKLFF. In nucleotides, the CDR3 is TGTGCCAGCAGGCCCGGGACAGGGAATGAAAAACTGTTTTTT.

The genes are TRBV6-1 and TRBJ2-2; D gene unclear. From germline, CDR1 is MNHNS and CDR2 SASEGT. The CDR3 length is 16 residues. V dropped 2 bases and J dropped 5 bases, with 15 bases sitting between them. As DNA, the CDR3 is TGTGCCAGCAGTGAAAATGGGCAGATTAGGACCGGGGAGCTGTTTTTT. Translated, it gives CASSENGQIRTGELFF.

The gene calls are TRBV9 and TRBJ2-3, with D possibly being TRBD2 (7 bases). Germline CDR1 SGDLS, CDR2 YYNGEE. This CDR3 is built from 16 residues. V lost 2 bases to trimming and J lost 0 bases, with 13 bases between them. The CDR3 protein is CASSVLGGGSTDTQYF. CDR3 DNA: TGTGCCAGCAGCGTCCTGGGGGGGGGCAGCACAGATACGCAGTATTTT.

The CDR3 coding sequence is TGTGCCAGTTCAGATCCCCTAAGTAATGAAAAACTGTTTTTT. Amino acid sequence: CASSDPLSNEKLFF. The J gene is TRBJ1-4, the V gene TRBV2; D is undetermined. CDR3 length: 14 residues. The V gene's germline CDR1 is SNHLY and CDR2 FYNNEI. The ends were cut back, 9 bases at V and 4 bases at J, with 15 bases in the middle.